This is a list of T cell receptor beta chains from one sample in a study of blood T cell repertoires in COVID-19. Assay: immunoSEQ multiplex PCR; the TCRdb copy retains only in-frame clones and omits some. The sample carries roughly 340,000 clones, around 91% recorded once. Sequenced input: peripheral blood. All receptors come from a woman between 18 and 29 years old who had recovered from COVID-19. Both conserved end residues are part of each CDR3. The D gene is left open where the match is weak. The listing skips clone size in some rows; elsewhere it reads once, few, many or a size class.

D gene,V gene,clone size,J gene,CDR3 protein,CDR3 DNA
-,TRBV5-1,-,TRBJ2-3,CASSGGHQTDTQYF,TGCGCCAGCAGTGGGGGACACCAAACAGATACGCAGTATTTT
TRBD1,TRBV12-3/TRBV12-4,-,TRBJ1-1,CASSLSRDRKAFF,TGTGCCAGCAGTTTATCCCGGGACAGGAAAGCTTTCTTT
-,TRBV2,-,TRBJ1-5,CASSDRAYSNQPQHF,TGTGCCAGCAGTGACAGGGCCTATAGCAATCAGCCCCAGCATTTT
TRBD1,TRBV2,-,TRBJ1-1,CASRTGGVNTEAFF,TGTGCCAGCAGGACAGGGGGAGTGAACACTGAAGCTTTCTTT
-,TRBV4-1,once,TRBJ1-5,CASSQAAGVNQPQHF,TGCGCCAGCAGCCAAGCGGCGGGGGTTAACCAGCCCCAGCATTTT
-,TRBV4-3,-,TRBJ1-1,CASSQDEVTTEAFF,TGCGCCAGCAGCCAAGATGAGGTAACCACTGAAGCTTTCTTT
-,TRBV7-8,-,TRBJ1-5,CASSLVLIGEVGGNQPQHF,TGTGCCAGCAGCTTAGTATTAATAGGGGAAGTCGGAGGCAATCAGCCCCAGCATTTT
TRBD1,TRBV7-2,-,TRBJ1-3,CASSTDRLSGNTIYF,TGTGCCAGCAGCACGGACAGGCTCTCTGGAAACACCATATATTTT
TRBD1,TRBV10-3,-,TRBJ1-5,CAISERSGGQPQHF,TGTGCCATCAGTGAGCGGTCAGGGGGTCAGCCCCAGCATTTT
TRBD1,TRBV7-6,once,TRBJ1-5,CASSTTGGLGNQPQHF,TGTGCCAGCAGCACGACAGGGGGGCTTGGCAATCAGCCCCAGCATTTT
TRBD2,TRBV6-2/TRBV6-3,-,TRBJ2-3,CASSSRTSGSYSDTQYF,TGTGCCAGCAGCTCCAGGACTAGCGGGAGCTACTCAGATACGCAGTATTTT
TRBD1,TRBV20-1,-,TRBJ1-1,CSASPFGQGGTEAFF,TGCAGTGCTAGTCCCTTCGGACAGGGGGGAACTGAAGCTTTCTTT
-,TRBV27,-,TRBJ1-2,CASSRGPGDYGYTF,TGTGCCAGCAGCCGGGGACCGGGGGACTATGGCTACACCTTC
TRBD1,TRBV19,-,TRBJ1-1,CASSLLKTGLNTEAFF,TGTGCCAGTAGTCTCCTTAAGACAGGGTTGAACACTGAAGCTTTCTTT
-,TRBV5-1,-,TRBJ1-5,CASSPGGSIYSNQPQHF,TGCGCCAGCAGCCCGGGGGGCTCAATTTATAGCAATCAGCCCCAGCATTTT
-,TRBV27,-,TRBJ2-3,CASSILGGGTDTQYF,TGTGCCAGCAGTATCCTCGGCGGAGGGACAGATACGCAGTATTTT
-,TRBV7-2,-,TRBJ2-1,CASSLVLEYNEQFF,TGTGCCAGCAGCTTAGTGCTAGAATACAATGAGCAGTTCTTC
TRBD2,TRBV5-1,-,TRBJ2-1,CASSLSGTYNEQFF,TGCGCCAGCAGCTTAAGCGGGACCTACAATGAGCAGTTCTTC
TRBD2,TRBV2,-,TRBJ2-1,CASSESSGRYNEQFF,TGTGCCAGCAGTGAGAGTAGCGGGAGGTACAATGAGCAGTTCTTC
TRBD2,TRBV4-1,-,TRBJ2-2,CASSLEATSGRGGELFF,TGCGCCAGCAGCCTTGAGGCGACTAGCGGGAGGGGCGGGGAGCTGTTTTTT
-,TRBV9,-,TRBJ1-2,CASSVFGSGGGYTF,TGTGCCAGCAGCGTATTCGGAAGCGGAGGAGGCTACACCTTC
TRBD1,TRBV5-1,-,TRBJ1-4,CASSRDRSTNEKLFF,TGCGCCAGCAGTAGGGACAGGTCAACTAATGAAAAACTGTTTTTT
TRBD1,TRBV30,-,TRBJ1-6,CAGQDRKNSPLHF,TGTGCCGGACAGGACAGGAAGAATTCACCCCTCCACTTT
-,TRBV9,-,TRBJ1-3,CASSQGQGNTIYF,TGTGCCAGCAGCCAAGGACAGGGAAACACCATATATTTT
TRBD1,TRBV3-1/TRBV3-2,-,TRBJ1-6,CASSWGQGNSPLHF,TGTGCCAGCAGTTGGGGACAGGGTAATTCACCCCTCCACTTT
TRBD2,TRBV28,-,TRBJ2-1,CASSPRTSVQFF,TGTGCCAGCAGTCCGAGGACTAGCGTGCAGTTCTTC
TRBD1,TRBV2,-,TRBJ1-6,CASTKPHVDRVVSPLHF,TGTGCCAGCACCAAACCCCATGTCGACAGGGTCGTTTCACCCCTCCACTTT
TRBD2,TRBV2,-,TRBJ2-2,CASSGTSGTGELFF,TGTGCCAGCAGTGGGACTAGCGGGACCGGGGAGCTGTTTTTT
-,TRBV5-1,once,TRBJ1-2,CASSSVARGAYGYTF,TGCGCCAGCAGCTCGGTCGCCCGGGGAGCCTATGGCTACACCTTC
TRBD2,TRBV6-5,-,TRBJ2-1,CASSRGLAGNNEQFF,TGTGCCAGCAGTAGAGGACTAGCGGGAAACAATGAGCAGTTCTTC
TRBD1,TRBV5-1,-,TRBJ2-5,CASAPLDRSETQYF,TGCGCCAGCGCTCCCTTGGACAGGTCCGAGACCCAGTACTTC
TRBD2,TRBV6-2/TRBV6-3,-,TRBJ2-1,CASSYWVGLADNEQFF,TGTGCCAGCAGTTACTGGGTCGGACTAGCGGACAATGAGCAGTTCTTC
TRBD2,TRBV5-1,once,TRBJ2-3,CASSYRLAGDVTQYF,TGCGCCAGCAGCTATAGACTAGCGGGAGACGTGACGCAGTATTTT
-,TRBV5-1,once,TRBJ1-6,CASSASQGLGNSPLHF,TGCGCCAGCAGCGCCTCACAGGGTCTGGGTAATTCACCCCTCCACTTT
TRBD2,TRBV6-1,-,TRBJ2-1,CASSAFSSGRTSSYNEQFF,TGTGCCAGCAGTGCCTTTAGTAGCGGGAGGACCAGCTCCTACAATGAGCAGTTCTTC
-,TRBV28,once,TRBJ2-5,CASSPGTYKQETQYF,TGTGCCAGCAGTCCCGGGACTTACAAACAAGAGACCCAGTACTTC
-,TRBV6-4,-,TRBJ1-1,CASNYGRNTEAFF,TGTGCCAGCAATTATGGGCGGAACACTGAAGCTTTCTTT
-,TRBV6-2/TRBV6-3,once,TRBJ2-3,CASSDIASSTDTQYF,TGTGCCAGCAGTGACATAGCGTCTAGCACAGATACGCAGTATTTT
-,TRBV15,-,TRBJ2-1,CATSRDRASVNEQFF,TGTGCCACCAGCAGAGATCGGGCTAGCGTAAATGAGCAGTTCTTC
-,TRBV6-2/TRBV6-3,-,TRBJ2-4,CASSWAGKKNIQYF,TGTGCCAGCAGTTGGGCGGGAAAGAAAAACATTCAGTACTTC
-,TRBV30,-,TRBJ1-4,CAWSAGAETNEKLFF,TGTGCCTGGAGTGCAGGGGCGGAAACTAATGAAAAACTGTTTTTT
TRBD1,TRBV30,-,TRBJ1-2,CAWSGRGTGGHYGYTF,TGTGCCTGGAGTGGACGGGGGACAGGGGGTCACTATGGCTACACCTTC
TRBD2,TRBV5-6,-,TRBJ2-5,CASSRTGAGLETQYF,TGTGCCAGCAGCCGCACGGGAGCGGGACTAGAGACCCAGTACTTC
-,TRBV5-1,-,TRBJ1-3,CASRPMPPENTIYF,TGCGCCAGCAGACCTATGCCCCCTGAAAACACCATATATTTT
TRBD2,TRBV10-3,-,TRBJ2-3,CATGGDTDTQYF,TGTGCCACGGGGGGTGACACAGATACGCAGTATTTT
TRBD1,TRBV5-1,-,TRBJ1-1,CASSSTTGAVEAFF,TGCGCCAGCAGCTCAACGACAGGGGCGGTTGAAGCTTTCTTT
-,TRBV7-9,-,TRBJ1-2,CASSRQDYYGYTF,TGTGCCAGCAGCCGACAGGACTACTATGGCTACACCTTC
TRBD2,TRBV5-4,-,TRBJ2-1,CASSSLAGAHNEQFF,TGTGCCAGCAGCTCCTTAGCGGGAGCTCACAATGAGCAGTTCTTC
-,TRBV19,-,TRBJ1-1,CASAGGLYTEAFF,TGTGCCAGTGCGGGGGGGCTGTACACTGAAGCTTTCTTT
-,TRBV5-1,once,TRBJ1-1,CASKERGTEAFF,TGCGCCAGCAAGGAGCGGGGCACTGAAGCTTTCTTT
-,TRBV6-1,-,TRBJ2-5,CASSEQGQPYQETQYF,TGTGCCAGCAGTGAACAGGGACAACCGTACCAAGAGACCCAGTACTTC
TRBD1,TRBV4-1,-,TRBJ1-2,CASSLRPDRGYGYTF,TGCGCCAGCAGCTTAAGACCGGACAGGGGATATGGCTACACCTTC
-,TRBV24-1,-,TRBJ1-2,CATSDLRQGPKSYTF,TGTGCCACCAGTGATTTGAGGCAGGGGCCTAAGAGCTACACCTTC
-,TRBV13,-,TRBJ2-3,CASSRPAGLYTDTQYF,TGTGCCAGCAGCCGCCCGGCGGGACTTTACACAGATACGCAGTATTTT
TRBD2,TRBV27,once,TRBJ2-1,CASSRLAGDNEQFF,TGTGCCAGCAGCCGACTAGCGGGGGACAATGAGCAGTTCTTC